This section outlines one T cell receptor (beta chain) sequence together with its context. Its antigen is undetermined. The record originates from a study of graft-versus-host responses after intestinal transplantation. Overall study: Induction with anti-thymocyte globulin, then tacrolimus and steroids for approximately three years, was given to all recipients.

This CDR3 is 15 amino acids long. Germline lookup yields CDR1 MNHEY and CDR2 SVGAGI. Trimming left V 6 bases short and J 0 bases short, with 14 bases between. The table came from immunoSEQ multiplex PCR; TCRdb's copy has only in-frame clones and leaves some out. Found here are 40,000 to 60,000 clones, roughly 80% of them singletons; the top ten hold less than 0.5%. The sample in question was unstimulated CD4+ T cells sorted from spleen or lymph node cells, obtained before transplant. This TCR was recovered from a human donor who was the organ donor for an intestinal transplant. The V and J genes are TRBV6-5 and TRBJ1-1; D uncertain. The CDR3 spells CASSPVPTVNTEAFF. DNA of the CDR3: TGTGCCAGCAGCCCCGTACCCACAGTGAACACTGAAGCTTTCTTT.